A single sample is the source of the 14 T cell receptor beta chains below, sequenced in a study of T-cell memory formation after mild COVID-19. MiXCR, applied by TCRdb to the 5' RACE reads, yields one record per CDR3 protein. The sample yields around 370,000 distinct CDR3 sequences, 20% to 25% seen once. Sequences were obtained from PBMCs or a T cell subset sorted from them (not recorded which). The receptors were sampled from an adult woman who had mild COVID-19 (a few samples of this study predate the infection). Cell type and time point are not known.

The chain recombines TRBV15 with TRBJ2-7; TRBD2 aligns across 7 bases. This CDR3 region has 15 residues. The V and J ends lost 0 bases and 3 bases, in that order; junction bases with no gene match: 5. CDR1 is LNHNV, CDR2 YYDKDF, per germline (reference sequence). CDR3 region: CATSRDVSGVYEQYF. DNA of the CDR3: TGTGCCACCAGCAGAGATGTGAGCGGGGTCTACGAGCAGTACTTC.

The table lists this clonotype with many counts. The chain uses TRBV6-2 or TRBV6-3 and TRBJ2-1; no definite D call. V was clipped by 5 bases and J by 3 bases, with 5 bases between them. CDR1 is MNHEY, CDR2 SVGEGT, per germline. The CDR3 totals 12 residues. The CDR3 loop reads CASSRVYNEQFF. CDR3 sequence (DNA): TGTGCCAGCAGTCGCGTCTACAATGAGCAGTTCTTC.

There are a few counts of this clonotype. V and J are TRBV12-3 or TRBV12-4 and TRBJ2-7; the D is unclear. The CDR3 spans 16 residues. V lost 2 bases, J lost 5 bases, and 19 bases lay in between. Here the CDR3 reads CASSLSRRDGVNEQYF. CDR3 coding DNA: TGTGCCAGCAGTTTAAGCCGACGTGATGGAGTAAACGAGCAGTACTTC.

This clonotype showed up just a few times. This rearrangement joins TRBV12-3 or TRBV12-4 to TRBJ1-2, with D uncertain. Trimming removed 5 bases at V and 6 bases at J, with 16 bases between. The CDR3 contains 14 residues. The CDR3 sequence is CASSPVGRAHGYTF. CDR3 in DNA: TGTGCCAGCAGTCCGGTCGGGAGGGCGCATGGCTACACCTTC.

CDR3 nucleotide sequence: TGTGCCAGCAGCTCCCCGGGGACAGGGATGGGCTCCTACGAGCAGTACTTC. Amino acid sequence: CASSSPGTGMGSYEQYF. This chain connects TRBV7-9 to TRBJ2-7; 9 bases match TRBD1. The CDR3 is 17 residues long. The ends lost 4 bases at V and 0 bases at J; junction bases unmatched: 10. Germline V CDR1 and CDR2: SEHNR, FQNEAQ (reference sequence).

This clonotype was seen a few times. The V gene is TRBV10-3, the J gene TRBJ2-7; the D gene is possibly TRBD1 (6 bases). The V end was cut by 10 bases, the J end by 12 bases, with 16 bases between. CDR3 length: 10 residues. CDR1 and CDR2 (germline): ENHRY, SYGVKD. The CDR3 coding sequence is TGTGCCACCAGAGACAGGAGTACGTACTTC. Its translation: CATRDRSTYF.

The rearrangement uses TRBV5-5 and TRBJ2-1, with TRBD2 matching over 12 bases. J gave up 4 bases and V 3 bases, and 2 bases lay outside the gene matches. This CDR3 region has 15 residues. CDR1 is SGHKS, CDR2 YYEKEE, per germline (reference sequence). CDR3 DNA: TGTGCCAGCAGCTCCGGACTAGCGGGGTACAATGAGCAGTTCTTC. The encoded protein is CASSSGLAGYNEQFF.

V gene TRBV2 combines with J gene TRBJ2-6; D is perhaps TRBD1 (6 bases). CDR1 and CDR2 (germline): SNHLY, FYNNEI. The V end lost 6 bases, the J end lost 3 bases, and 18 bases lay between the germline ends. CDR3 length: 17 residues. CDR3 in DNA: TGTGCCAGCAGACCCCCCTTGGGGGCAGTTGGGGCCAACGTCCTGACTTTC. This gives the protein CASRPPLGAVGANVLTF.

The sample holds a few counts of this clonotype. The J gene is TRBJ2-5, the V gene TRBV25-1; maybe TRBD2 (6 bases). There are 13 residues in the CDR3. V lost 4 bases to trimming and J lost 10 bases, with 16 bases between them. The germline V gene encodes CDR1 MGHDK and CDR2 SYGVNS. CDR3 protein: CASSGDSAGDQYF. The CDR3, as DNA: TGTGCCAGCAGTGGGGACTCCGCCGGGGACCAGTACTTC.

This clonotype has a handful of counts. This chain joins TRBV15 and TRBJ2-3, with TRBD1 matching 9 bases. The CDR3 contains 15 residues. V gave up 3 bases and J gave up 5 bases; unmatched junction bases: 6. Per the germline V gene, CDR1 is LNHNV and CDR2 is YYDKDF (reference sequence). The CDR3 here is CATSRPGQGRDTQYF. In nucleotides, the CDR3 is TGTGCCACCAGCAGGCCGGGACAGGGTCGAGATACGCAGTATTTT.

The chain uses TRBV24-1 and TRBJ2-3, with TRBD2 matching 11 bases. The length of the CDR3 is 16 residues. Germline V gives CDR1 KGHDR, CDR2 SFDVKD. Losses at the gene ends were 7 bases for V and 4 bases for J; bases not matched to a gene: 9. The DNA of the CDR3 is TGTGCCACCAGGCCGACTAGCGGGAATAGGGCAGATACGCAGTATTTT. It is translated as CATRPTSGNRADTQYF.

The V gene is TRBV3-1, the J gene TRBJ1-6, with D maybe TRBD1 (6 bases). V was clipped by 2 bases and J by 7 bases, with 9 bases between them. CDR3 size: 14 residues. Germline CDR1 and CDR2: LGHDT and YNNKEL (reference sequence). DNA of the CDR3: TGTGCCAGCAGCCAACGGACAGAGAATTCACCCCTCCACTTT. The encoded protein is CASSQRTENSPLHF.

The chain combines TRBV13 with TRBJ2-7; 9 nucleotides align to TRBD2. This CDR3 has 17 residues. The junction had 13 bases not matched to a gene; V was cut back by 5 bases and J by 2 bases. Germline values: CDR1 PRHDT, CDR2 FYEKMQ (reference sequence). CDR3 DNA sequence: TGTGCCAGCAGCCCGGAGCGTGGCGGGGGGGCCCCCTACGAGCAGTACTTC. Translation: CASSPERGGGAPYEQYF.

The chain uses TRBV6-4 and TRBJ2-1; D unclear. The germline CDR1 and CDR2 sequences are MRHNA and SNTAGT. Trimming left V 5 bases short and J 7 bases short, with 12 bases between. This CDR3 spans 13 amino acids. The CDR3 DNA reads TGTGCCAGCAGTCTTTCTTCTACGAATGAGCAGTTCTTC. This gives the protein CASSLSSTNEQFF.